These 25 T cell receptor beta chains came from one sample sequenced in a study of quantifying T cell responses using KT2 cells. Study-wide background: cDNA was made from DNase-treated RNA using alpha and beta constant primers.

Each cDNA got a UMI-containing oligo ligated at its 3' end. First-round PCR used about 4 cycles and beta primers RC1.1 and RC1.2 covering TRBC1 and TRBC2. TCRdb re-analysed the UMI-ligation and nested PCR reads in MiXCR, keeping a single row per CDR3 protein. The sample contains over 40,000 distinct CDR3 sequences, 11% of which appear only once. The source material was PBMCs spiked with cells of the T cell clone KT2. Source of these receptors: a human donor.

V and J are TRBV20-1 and TRBJ1-5, with D maybe TRBD1 (6 bases). This CDR3 region has 13 residues. Germline values: CDR1 DFQATT, CDR2 SNEGSKA (reference sequence). With 5 bases removed from V and 2 bases from J, the gap between germline ends came to 10 bases. The CDR3 loop reads CSAGSGGNQPQHF. In DNA form, the CDR3 reads TGCAGTGCTGGGTCAGGGGGCAATCAGCCCCAGCATTTT.

This clonotype came up a few times. The genes are TRBV9 and TRBJ1-6; TRBD1 is a possible D gene (6 bases). The CDR3 contains 13 residues. Trimming stripped 3 bases from V and 9 bases from J, with 10 bases between. CDR1 is SGDLS and CDR2 is YYNGEE in the germline V gene. In DNA, the CDR3 is TGTGCCAGCAGCGCGCGACAGGCTTCACCCCTCCACTTT. Amino acid sequence: CASSARQASPLHF.

This clonotype has just a few counts. V is TRBV30 and J is TRBJ2-1, with 10 bases identical to TRBD1. V was pared by 0 bases and J by 4 bases, with 6 bases of the junction left unmatched. Per germline, CDR1 GTSNPN and CDR2 SVGIG (reference sequence). This CDR3 contains 16 residues. As DNA, the CDR3 is TGTGCCTGGAGTGTTGGGGACAGGGGCCTTTACAATGAGCAGTTCTTC. As protein: CAWSVGDRGLYNEQFF.

This clonotype has ten or more counts. The chain recombines TRBV5-1 with TRBJ1-3; TRBD1 is a possible D gene (6 bases). The CDR3 length is 13 residues. V was trimmed by 7 bases and J by 4 bases, leaving 12 bases between them. Germline V lookup: CDR1 SGHRS, CDR2 YFSETQ. CDR3 sequence: CASFSGAGNTIYF. The CDR3 nucleotides read TGCGCCAGCTTTTCGGGGGCAGGAAACACCATATATTTT. Full variable domain (missing parts from reference TRBV5-1 and TRBJ1-3): KAGVTQTPRYLIKTRGQQVTLSCSPISGHRSVSWYQQTPGQGLQFLFEYFSETQRNKGNFPGRFSGRQFSNSRSEMNVSTLELGDSALYLCASFSGAGNTIYFGEGSWLTVV.

This clonotype turned up a few times. The chain recombines TRBV5-1 with TRBJ2-3; D is ambiguous. The germline gives CDR1 SGHRS, CDR2 YFSETQ. This CDR3 has 16 amino acids. V shed 4 bases and J shed 0 bases, with 15 bases lying between them. The CDR3 reads CASSLGYSSSTDTQYF. The CDR3 DNA follows: TGCGCCAGCAGCCTAGGCTACAGCTCTAGCACAGATACGCAGTATTTT.

The chain combines TRBV7-2 with TRBJ2-1, with 11 bases aligning to TRBD2. The junction had 9 bases not matched to a gene; V was cut back by 5 bases and J by 6 bases. In germline, CDR1 is SGHTA, CDR2 FQGNSA. The CDR3 extends over 16 amino acids. CDR3 region: CASSVHSGRALNEQFF. The CDR3 DNA reads TGTGCCAGCAGCGTCCATAGCGGGAGGGCCCTCAATGAGCAGTTCTTC.

This clonotype turned up a few times. The chain links TRBV5-1 to TRBJ2-5, with 10 bases matching TRBD1. The V gene's germline CDR1 is SGHRS and CDR2 YFSETQ. The CDR3 runs to 15 residues. V lost 4 bases and J lost 4; bases outside the gene matches: 7. The CDR3, as DNA: TGCGCCAGCAGCAAACTGACAGGGGGCGGAGAGACCCAGTACTTC. Protein: CASSKLTGGGETQYF.

This chain links TRBV11-2 with TRBJ2-5; 11 nucleotides align to TRBD2. The J segment lost 2 bases and the V segment lost 1 base, leaving 9 bases of the junction unmatched. The CDR3 runs to 18 residues. Germline CDR1 reads SGHAT; CDR2 reads FQNNGV. CDR3 DNA sequence: TGTGCCAGCAGCTTAGTGCCTAGCGGGAGGAGTAGGCAAGAGACCCAGTACTTC. Translated, it gives CASSLVPSGRSRQETQYF.

This clonotype appeared a few times. V is TRBV2 and J is TRBJ2-5; unclear D gene. The CDR3 has 13 amino acids. Germline lookup yields CDR1 SNHLY and CDR2 FYNNEI. V was clipped by 10 bases and J by 0 bases, with 12 bases between them. The CDR3 DNA reads as TGTGCCACCTTCGGACCGTACCAAGAGACCCAGTACTTC. Residues: CATFGPYQETQYF. The whole variable domain, filled in from reference TRBV2 and TRBJ2-5, reads EPEVTQTPSHQVTQMGQEVILRCVPISNHLYFYWYRQILGQKVEFLVSFYNNEISEKSEIFDDQFSVERPDGSNFTLKIRSTKLEDSAMYFCATFGPYQETQYFGPGTRLLVL.

This clonotype was picked up a small number of times. The chain has TRBV12-1 and TRBJ2-3; the table's D call of TRBD2 was not tested on the DNA. TRBV12-1 is recorded as a pseudogene. The CDR3 runs 17 residues. CDR3 in amino acids: CASSFLTSGVKGDTQYF. For the CDR3, the DNA is TGTGCCAGCAGCTTTCTGACTAGCGGAGTGAAAGGAGATACGCAGTATTTT.

This clonotype was seen many times. This chain uses TRBV15 with TRBJ2-7, with a possible D match to TRBD2 (5 bases). The CDR3 extends over 13 amino acids. Germline V gene data show CDR1 as LNHNV and CDR2 as YYDKDF (reference sequence). V dropped 0 bases and J dropped 5 bases, with 8 bases sitting between them. Here the CDR3 reads CATSRDRGNEQYF. The CDR3 DNA reads as TGTGCCACCAGCAGAGATCGAGGGAACGAGCAGTACTTC.

There are a few counts of this clonotype. The chain is built from TRBV29-1 and TRBJ1-1; possible D gene TRBD1, 6 bases. Germline V CDR1 and CDR2: SQVTM, ANQGSEA. The CDR3 is 14 residues long. V was trimmed by 7 bases and J by 3 bases, leaving 18 bases between them. CDR3 coding DNA: TGCAGCGCCAAAAGGGGGTACAGATACACTGAAGCTTTCTTT. Translating it yields CSAKRGYRYTEAFF.

This clonotype came up a few times. At one end the junction does not follow the germline gene, possibly because of a read error. The chain has TRBV7-2 and TRBJ2-1; no clear D. This CDR3 has 15 residues. CDR1 and CDR2 from the germline V gene are SGHTA and FQGNSA. CDR3 in amino acids: CASTPDGQTYNEQFF. CDR3 sequence (DNA): TGTGCAAGCACACCGGACGGCCAAACCTACAATGAGCAGTTCTTC.

The chain combines TRBV11-2 with TRBJ2-7; TRBD1 might be the D (6 bases). The CDR3 length is 14 residues. The V gene lost 1 base and the J gene lost 7 bases, with 14 bases spanning the gap. Looked up from germline, CDR1 is SGHAT and CDR2 is FQNNGV. In nucleotides, the CDR3 is TGTGCCAGCAGCTTAGTGAGAGGGGGTGAAGAGCAGTACTTC. It codes for CASSLVRGGEEQYF.

This chain connects TRBV7-2 to TRBJ2-3; possibly TRBD1 or TRBD2 for D (5 bases each). Germline loops: CDR1 SGHTA, CDR2 FQGNSA. The CDR3 sequence is 16 residues long. V was cut by 5 bases and J by 6 bases, with 21 bases left in between. CDR3 sequence (DNA): TGTGCCAGCAGCACCCAAGCCCCTCCCGAGGGGGATACGCAGTATTTT. Its protein product is CASSTQAPPEGDTQYF.

The chain employs TRBV14 and TRBJ2-3; D is ambiguous. Germline V gene sequence: CDR1 SGHDN, CDR2 FVKESK. Trimming stripped 1 base from V and 6 bases from J, with 5 bases between. This CDR3 comprises 12 residues. For the CDR3, the DNA is TGTGCCAGCAGCCAAGGTCGGGATACGCAGTATTTT. Protein product: CASSQGRDTQYF.

This rearrangement joins TRBV18 to TRBJ1-1; maybe TRBD1 (5 bases). V was trimmed by 5 bases and J by 5 bases, leaving 12 bases between them. Germline CDR1 and CDR2: KGHSH and LQKENI. The length of the CDR3 is 13 residues. The CDR3 protein is CASSSSGGTEAFF. The CDR3 DNA reads as TGTGCCAGCTCATCCTCGGGGGGTACTGAAGCTTTCTTT.

The chain carries TRBV5-5 and TRBJ1-6; D possibly corresponds to TRBD1 (5 bases). Trimming removed 0 bases from V and 7 bases from J, with 11 bases in between. CDR1 and CDR2 (germline): SGHKS, YYEKEE (reference sequence). The CDR3 length is 15 residues. The CDR3 loop is CASSLDTYRNSPLHF. The CDR3 nucleotides are TGTGCCAGCAGCTTGGACACGTACAGGAATTCACCCCTCCACTTT.

J is TRBJ2-7 and V is TRBV29-1; 9 bases line up with TRBD1. J gave up 5 bases and V 7 bases, and 12 bases lay outside the gene matches. The CDR3 has 14 residues. CDR1 is SQVTM and CDR2 is ANQGSEA in the germline V gene. The CDR3 DNA sequence: TGCAGCGCACTGAGGACAGGGGAGAATAACGAGCAGTACTTC. It yields the protein CSALRTGENNEQYF.

J is TRBJ2-7 and V is TRBV7-2; D not resolved. The ends were cut back, 2 bases at V and 3 bases at J, with 8 bases in the middle. Germline V gene lookup returns CDR1 SGHTA and CDR2 FQGNSA. This CDR3 comprises 13 residues. This CDR3 is CASSLRHIYEQYF. In DNA form, the CDR3 reads TGTGCCAGCAGCTTAAGGCATATCTACGAGCAGTACTTC.

This clonotype showed up many times. The chain links TRBV6-4 to TRBJ2-3, with 9 bases aligning to TRBD1. The trim removed 5 bases at V and 4 bases at J, leaving 7 bases unmatched. The CDR3 has 15 amino acids. Germline assignment: CDR1 MRHNA and CDR2 SNTAGT. CDR3 amino acids: CASSTTGGGADTQYF. The CDR3 DNA is TGTGCCAGCAGTACGACAGGGGGTGGCGCAGATACGCAGTATTTT.

The rearrangement uses TRBV7-9 and TRBJ1-1, with D hard to call. The CDR3 is 13 residues long. The germline V gene has CDR1 SEHNR and CDR2 FQNEAQ (reference sequence). Trimming left V 1 base short and J 4 bases short, with 7 bases between. The CDR3 sequence: CASSLGSSTEAFF. For the CDR3, the DNA is TGTGCCAGCAGCTTAGGGAGTAGCACTGAAGCTTTCTTT.

A few counts support this clonotype. The chain links TRBV6-1 to TRBJ2-1; 8 nucleotides agree with TRBD1. Looked up from germline, CDR1 is MNHNS and CDR2 is SASEGT. This CDR3 contains 15 residues. The V segment lost 7 bases and the J segment 4 bases; nucleotides outside the gene matches: 9. CDR3 bases: TGTGCCAGCAAGTCAGGCACAGGGGGATACAATGAGCAGTTCTTC. Amino acids: CASKSGTGGYNEQFF.

This clonotype was seen a few times. The V gene is TRBV29-1, the J gene TRBJ2-3; tentatively, D is TRBD2 (5 bases). CDR1 is SQVTM, CDR2 ANQGSEA, per germline. Trimming left V 6 bases short and J 2 bases short, with 12 bases between. CDR3 size: 13 residues. CDR3 amino acids: CSVGSGITDTQYF. The CDR3 DNA follows: TGCAGCGTCGGTTCGGGGATCACAGATACGCAGTATTTT.

This clonotype was detected only a few times. Written as DNA, the CDR3 is TGTGCCAGCAGCTCCACCGGGAGAGAAGGAAACACCATATATTTT. Amino acid sequence: CASSSTGREGNTIYF. The chain joins TRBV13 to TRBJ1-3; no definite D call. Germline assignment: CDR1 PRHDT and CDR2 FYEKMQ (reference sequence). The CDR3 has 15 residues. The V end lost 4 bases, the J end lost 4 bases, and 14 bases lay between the germline ends.